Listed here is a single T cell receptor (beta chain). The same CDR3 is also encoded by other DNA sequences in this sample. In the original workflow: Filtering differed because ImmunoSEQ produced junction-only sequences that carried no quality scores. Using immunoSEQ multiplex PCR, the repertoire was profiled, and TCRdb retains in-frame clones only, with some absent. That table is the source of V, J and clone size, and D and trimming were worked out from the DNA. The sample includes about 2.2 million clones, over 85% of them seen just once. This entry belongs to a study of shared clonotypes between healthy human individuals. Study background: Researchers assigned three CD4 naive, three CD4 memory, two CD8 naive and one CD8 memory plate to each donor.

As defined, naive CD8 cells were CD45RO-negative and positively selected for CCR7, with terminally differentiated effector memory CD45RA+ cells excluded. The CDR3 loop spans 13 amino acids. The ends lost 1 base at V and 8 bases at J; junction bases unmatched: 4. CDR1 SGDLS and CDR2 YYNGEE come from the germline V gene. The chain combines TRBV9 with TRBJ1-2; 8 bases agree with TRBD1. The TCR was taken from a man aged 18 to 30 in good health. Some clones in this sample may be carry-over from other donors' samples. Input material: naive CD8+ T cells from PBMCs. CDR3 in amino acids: CASSVQGAPGYTF. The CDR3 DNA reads TGTGCCAGCAGCGTACAGGGGGCGCCGGGCTACACCTTC.